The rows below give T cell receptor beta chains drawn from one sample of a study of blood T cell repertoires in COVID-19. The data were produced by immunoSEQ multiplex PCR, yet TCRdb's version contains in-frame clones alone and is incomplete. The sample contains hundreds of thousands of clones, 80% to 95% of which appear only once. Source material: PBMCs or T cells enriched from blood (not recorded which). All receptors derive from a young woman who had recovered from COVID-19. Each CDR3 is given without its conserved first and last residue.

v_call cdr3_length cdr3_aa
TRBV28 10 ASKGLAGEQY
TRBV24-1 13 ATSDSGTENTEAF
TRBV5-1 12 ASRRTDSLGGYT
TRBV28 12 ASKTTGAIEKLF
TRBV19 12 ASSLRGSTDTQY
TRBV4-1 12 ASSPSGGQYGYT
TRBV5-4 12 ASSLRQGDYGYT
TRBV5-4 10 ASSSGGSPLH
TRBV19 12 ASSLRTGSYGYT
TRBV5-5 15 ASSHPGQGVDTGELF
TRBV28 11 ASSFAQEEKLF
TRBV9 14 ASSGGRDRGNSPLH
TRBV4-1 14 ASSQDIHPKHDEQY
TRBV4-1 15 ASSQGAGTGGSYGYT
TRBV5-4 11 ASSSDSFYGYT
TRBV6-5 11 ASSYSGDYGYT
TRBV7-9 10 ASRPDRDPAF
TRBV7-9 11 ASSSISNQPQH
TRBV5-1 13 ATKLRTGPEETQY
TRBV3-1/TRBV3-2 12 ASSQGGSGYEQY
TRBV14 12 ASSQANSENEQF